Listed below are T cell receptor beta chains from one sample, sequenced in a study of blood T cell repertoires in COVID-19. Profiling relied on immunoSEQ multiplex PCR, and the TCRdb table lists in-frame clones only, not all of them. The sample holds over 85,000 clones, approximately 85% seen once. The sequenced sample was peripheral blood. The receptors derive from a human donor in a cohort sampled during active COVID-19. The CDR3 runs from the conserved cysteine through the conserved F or W. The D gene is left open where the match is weak. Some rows have no size entry. The others give once, few or many, or a class for an expanded clone.

cdr3_nt cdr3_aa v_call d_call clone_size j_call cdr3_length
TGTGCCAGCAGCCAAGATCTCGACTTGACTAGCACAGATACGCAGTATTTT CASSQDLDLTSTDTQYF TRBV3-1/TRBV3-2 . . TRBJ2-3 17
TGTGCCAGCAGTGTACAGGGCGTGTCTGGAAACACCATATATTTT CASSVQGVSGNTIYF TRBV28 . once TRBJ1-3 15
TGTGCCATCAGTGACCGACAGTTTCAGAACACTGAAGCTTTCTTT CAISDRQFQNTEAFF TRBV10-3 . once TRBJ1-1 15
TGTGCCAGCAGCTTATTGCCAAACGAGGATCAGCCCCAGCATTTT CASSLLPNEDQPQHF TRBV7-8 . once TRBJ1-5 15
TGTGCCAGCAGCTTACCGGGACTAGCGGGGGCGAATGAGCAGTTCTTC CASSLPGLAGANEQFF TRBV7-6 TRBD2 . TRBJ2-1 16
TGTGCCTGGAGCCTCGGGGGGAGCAATCAGCCCCAGCATTTT CAWSLGGSNQPQHF TRBV30 . once TRBJ1-5 14
TGTGCCAGTACCCCCCTGACGGAGGCATTCCAAGAGACCCAGTACTTC CASTPLTEAFQETQYF TRBV7-9 . . TRBJ2-5 16
TGTGCCAGCAGCTCCAGATGGGGACAGGGGGGGACAGATACGCAGTATTTT CASSSRWGQGGTDTQYF TRBV7-9 TRBD1 . TRBJ2-3 17
TGTGCCAGCAGGTGGACAGGGAACTATGGCTACACCTTC CASRWTGNYGYTF TRBV5-6 TRBD1 . TRBJ1-2 13
TGTGCCAGCAGCTCCATGCCCCGGGACTCTCCGACTAACTATGGCTACACCTTC CASSSMPRDSPTNYGYTF TRBV7-9 . many TRBJ1-2 18
TGTGCCAGCAGCGTAGTGGGACAGGGGGCAACCGATACGCAGTATTTT CASSVVGQGATDTQYF TRBV9 TRBD1 . TRBJ2-3 16
TGTGCCAGTAGTACCGGGACTAGCGCCTCTGGGGCCAACGTCCTGACTTTC CASSTGTSASGANVLTF TRBV19 TRBD2 . TRBJ2-6 17
TGCGCCAGCAGCTTGCAGGGGCAGGGGTACGAGCAGTACTTC CASSLQGQGYEQYF TRBV5-1 . . TRBJ2-7 14
TGCGCCAGCAGCTTGGGCGGCCTCGAAGGGGGACAGCCCCAGCATTTT CASSLGGLEGGQPQHF TRBV5-1 . . TRBJ1-5 16
TGTGCCAGCAGCGTAGGGCCTTTCCCTGGGAGGGAGACCCAGTACTTC CASSVGPFPGRETQYF TRBV9 . . TRBJ2-5 16
TGTGCCAGCAGTCCAGGGAATGAGCAGTTCTTC CASSPGNEQFF TRBV6-2/TRBV6-3 . . TRBJ2-1 11
TGTGCCAGTAGCCAGCGGGGCATTGCCTACGAGCAGTACTTC CASSQRGIAYEQYF TRBV19 TRBD2 . TRBJ2-7 14
TGTGCCAGCAGCGTTCAGGACCTAGCGGGGATTAACAATGAGCAGTTCTTC CASSVQDLAGINNEQFF TRBV4-2 TRBD2 many TRBJ2-1 17
TGTGCCTGGAGTGGGACCTCGGGGAGGCTTGGAAGTGGCTACACCTTC CAWSGTSGRLGSGYTF TRBV30 . . TRBJ1-2 16
TGCGCCAGCAGCCAACGGCAGGGCGGTGGGCAGTACTTC CASSQRQGGGQYF TRBV4-1 . medium-sized TRBJ2-7 13
TGTGCCAGCAGCTTAGGGGCCTCCCATTTTGGGACCCAGTACTTC CASSLGASHFGTQYF TRBV11-2 . . TRBJ2-5 15
TGTGCCAGCAGCGTAATGGGGGGATCGGCCTCGGGCTACACCTTC CASSVMGGSASGYTF TRBV9 . . TRBJ1-2 15
TGTGCCAGCAGTGCCTGGACAGTCAATCAGCCCCAGCATTTT CASSAWTVNQPQHF TRBV2 . . TRBJ1-5 14
TGCAGCGTTGAGGGACAGGGCTCAGATACGCAGTATTTT CSVEGQGSDTQYF TRBV29-1 TRBD1 few TRBJ2-3 13
TGCGCCAGCAGCCGATCGACAGGGGGTTACACTGAAGCTTTCTTT CASSRSTGGYTEAFF TRBV4-1 TRBD1 . TRBJ1-1 15
TGTGCCAGTAGTATATCTGGGACAGTTAATTCACCCCTCCACTTT CASSISGTVNSPLHF TRBV19 TRBD1 . TRBJ1-6 15
TGTGCCAGCAGCCTTAGCCAGGGAAAATGGCCCGGGGAGCTGTTTTTT CASSLSQGKWPGELFF TRBV7-2 . . TRBJ2-2 16
TGTGCCAGCACCGCGACAGGGATGGACATTCAGTACTTC CASTATGMDIQYF TRBV5-6 TRBD1 . TRBJ2-4 13
TGTGCCAGCAGCCCCAGCGGAGGGGCCCAAGAGACCCAGTACTTC CASSPSGGAQETQYF TRBV3-1/TRBV3-2 . . TRBJ2-5 15
TGTGCCAGCAGTAAGGACGGGACAGATAATCAGCCCCAGCATTTT CASSKDGTDNQPQHF TRBV2 TRBD1 . TRBJ1-5 15
TGTGCCTGGAGAAGACAGAGCTCCTATAATTCACCCCTCCACTTT CAWRRQSSYNSPLHF TRBV30 . . TRBJ1-6 15
TGTGCCAGCAGCCTACAGGGGGCCCGCCACTATGGCTACACCTTC CASSLQGARHYGYTF TRBV7-8 TRBD1 . TRBJ1-2 15
TGTGCCAGCAGCGTAGGGGACAATACGCAGTATTTT CASSVGDNTQYF TRBV9 . . TRBJ2-3 12
TGTGCCAGCAGTTTCGATTTTAGCAGTCGAACCCAAAATGAGCAGTTCTTC CASSFDFSSRTQNEQFF TRBV28 . . TRBJ2-1 17
TGTGCCAGCAGTGGAGGCTCTGGGGCCAACGTCCTGACTTTC CASSGGSGANVLTF TRBV27 . . TRBJ2-6 14
TGTGCCACCAGTGACCCGGGACAGGGATCTTACGAGCAGTACTTC CATSDPGQGSYEQYF TRBV24-1 TRBD1 . TRBJ2-7 15
TGCGCCAGCAGCTTGGACAGACAGGGGGCCTTAACTATGAACACTGAAGCTTTCTTT CASSLDRQGALTMNTEAFF TRBV5-1 TRBD1 . TRBJ1-1 19
TGTGCCAGCAGTTTCGACAGGGGGGGGGAAGAGACCCAGTACTTC CASSFDRGGEETQYF TRBV27 TRBD1 . TRBJ2-5 15
TGTGCCAGCAGCGTAGGTTCGGGGAGGGAGACCCAGTACTTC CASSVGSGRETQYF TRBV9 . . TRBJ2-5 14
TGCGCCAGCAGTGAGAAGCGGATTAGCGGGAGTAGGTCGAACACCGGGGAGCTGTTTTTT CASSEKRISGSRSNTGELFF TRBV10-1 TRBD2 . TRBJ2-2 20
TGTGCCAGCAGTTTATGGGAGGACACTGAAGCTTTCTTT CASSLWEDTEAFF TRBV28 . . TRBJ1-1 13
TGCGCCAGCAGCCTCCGAGGATCGGTAGGAGAGACCCAGTACTTC CASSLRGSVGETQYF TRBV5-1 . . TRBJ2-5 15
TGTGCCAGCAGCTTAGGACAGGGCATCTACGAGCAGTACTTC CASSLGQGIYEQYF TRBV7-2 TRBD1 . TRBJ2-7 14
TGTGCCAGCAGCCAAGATCCGGGAGGGTTCGACACCGGGGAGCTGTTTTTT CASSQDPGGFDTGELFF TRBV4-2 TRBD2 few TRBJ2-2 17
TGCGCCAGCAGCTCAACCTACTACGAGCAGTACTTC CASSSTYYEQYF TRBV5-1 . . TRBJ2-7 12
TGTGCCAGCAGCCAAGAGGGAGCAAATCCCAGATACTACGAGCAGTACTTC CASSQEGANPRYYEQYF TRBV14 . . TRBJ2-7 17
TGTGCCAGCAGTTATACGGCAGGGAAGGGGGATAGCAATCAGCCCCAGCATTTT CASSYTAGKGDSNQPQHF TRBV6-2/TRBV6-3 . . TRBJ1-5 18
TGTGCCAGCAGCCACTTACAGGGGGCGCGGGGGGGGCGACACTACGAGCAGTACTTC CASSHLQGARGGRHYEQYF TRBV3-1/TRBV3-2 . . TRBJ2-7 19
TGTGCCAGCAGCTCGGCCGGGACAGGGGTTTCCTACGAGCAGTACTTC CASSSAGTGVSYEQYF TRBV7-9 TRBD1 . TRBJ2-7 16
TGCGCCAGCAGCGGCCGGCTAGGCAGGAACACTGAAGCTTTCTTT CASSGRLGRNTEAFF TRBV5-1 . . TRBJ1-1 15
TGTGCCAGCAGTTTAAGCTCAACCTACGAGCAGTACTTC CASSLSSTYEQYF TRBV27 . few TRBJ2-7 13
TGTGCCAGCAGCCACCCGGCTAAACGGGGAACTAGCACAGATACGCAGTATTTT CASSHPAKRGTSTDTQYF TRBV7-9 . . TRBJ2-3 18
TGTGCCAGCAGGACGGACAGCTACAATGAGCAGTTCTTC CASRTDSYNEQFF TRBV9 . once TRBJ2-1 13
TGTGCCAGCAGTTACTCGAAGCCTAGCTACTCCTACGAGCAGTACTTC CASSYSKPSYSYEQYF TRBV6-5 . . TRBJ2-7 16
TGCGCCAGCAGCTGGACAGGGGGAGGCTATGGCTACACCTTC CASSWTGGGYGYTF TRBV5-1 TRBD1 . TRBJ1-2 14